This TCR beta chain was profiled in a study of blood T cell repertoires in COVID-19. Trimming cost V 4 bases and J 8 bases, with 14 bases left between them. The CDR3 loop spans 14 amino acids. The germline V gene has CDR1 SEHNR and CDR2 FQNEAQ (reference sequence). TCRdb keeps only in-frame clones here, not all; method: immunoSEQ multiplex PCR. The table shows 150,000 to 200,000 clones, with 80% to 85% occurring only once. Material: peripheral blood. This sequence originates from a woman aged 25 to 39 with acute or convalescent COVID-19. V is TRBV7-9 and J is TRBJ1-4; D unclear. The CDR3 DNA reads TGTGCCAGCAGCTACTCGGGATTTGAGGAAAAACTGTTTTTT. As protein: CASSYSGFEEKLFF.